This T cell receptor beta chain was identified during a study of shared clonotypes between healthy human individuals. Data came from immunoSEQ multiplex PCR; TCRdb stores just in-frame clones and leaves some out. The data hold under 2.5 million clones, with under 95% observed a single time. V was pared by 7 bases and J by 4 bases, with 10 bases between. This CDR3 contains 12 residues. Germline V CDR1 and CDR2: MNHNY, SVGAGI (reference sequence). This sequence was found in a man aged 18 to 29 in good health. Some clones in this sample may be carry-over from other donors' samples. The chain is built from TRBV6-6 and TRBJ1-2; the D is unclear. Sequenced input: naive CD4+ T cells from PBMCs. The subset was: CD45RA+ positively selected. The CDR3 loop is CASTTGTYGYTF. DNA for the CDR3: TGTGCCAGCACCACTGGTACCTATGGCTACACCTTC.